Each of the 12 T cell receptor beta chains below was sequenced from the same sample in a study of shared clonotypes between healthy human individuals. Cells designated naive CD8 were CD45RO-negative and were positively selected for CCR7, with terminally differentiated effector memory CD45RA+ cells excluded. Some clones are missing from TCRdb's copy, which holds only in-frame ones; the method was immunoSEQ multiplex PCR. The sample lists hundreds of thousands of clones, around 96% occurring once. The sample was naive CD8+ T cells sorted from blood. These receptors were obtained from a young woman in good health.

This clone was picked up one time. CDR3 sequence (DNA): TGTGCCTGGAGTGTGATAGGGGGCGGGGAGCTGTTTTTT. Translated, it gives CAWSVIGGGELFF. The gene calls are TRBV30 and TRBJ2-2; tentatively, D is TRBD1 (6 bases). The ends were cut back, 0 bases at V and 7 bases at J, with 9 bases in the middle. CDR1 is GTSNPN and CDR2 is SVGIG in the germline V gene (reference sequence). This CDR3 is 13 amino acids long.

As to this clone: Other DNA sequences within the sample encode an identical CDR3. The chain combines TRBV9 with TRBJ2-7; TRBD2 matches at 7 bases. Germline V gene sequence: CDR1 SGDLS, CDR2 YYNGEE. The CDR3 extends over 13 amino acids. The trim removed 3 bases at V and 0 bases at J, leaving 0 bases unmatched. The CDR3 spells CASSGGGSYEQYF. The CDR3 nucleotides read TGTGCCAGCAGCGGCGGGGGCTCCTACGAGCAGTACTTC.

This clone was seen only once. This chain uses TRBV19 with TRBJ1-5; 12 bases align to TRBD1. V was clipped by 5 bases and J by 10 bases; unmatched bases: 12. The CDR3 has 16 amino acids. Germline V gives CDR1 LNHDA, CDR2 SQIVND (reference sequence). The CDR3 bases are TGTGCCAGTAGTCCCGGGACAGGGGGCTTGGGGGCTCCCCAGCATTTT. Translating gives CASSPGTGGLGAPQHF.

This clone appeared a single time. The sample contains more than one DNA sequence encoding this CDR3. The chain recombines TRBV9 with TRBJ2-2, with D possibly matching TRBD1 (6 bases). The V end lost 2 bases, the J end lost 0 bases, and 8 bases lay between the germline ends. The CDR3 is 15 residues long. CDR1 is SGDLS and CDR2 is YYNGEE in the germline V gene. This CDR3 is CASSVAGANTGELFF. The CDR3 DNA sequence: TGTGCCAGCAGCGTGGCAGGGGCGAACACCGGGGAGCTGTTTTTT.

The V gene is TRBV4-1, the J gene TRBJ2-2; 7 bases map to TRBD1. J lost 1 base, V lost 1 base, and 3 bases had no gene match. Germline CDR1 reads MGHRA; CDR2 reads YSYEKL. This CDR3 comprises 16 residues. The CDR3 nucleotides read TGCGCCAGCAGCCAAGTGGACAGGAGGAACACCGGGGAGCTGTTTTTT. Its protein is CASSQVDRRNTGELFF.

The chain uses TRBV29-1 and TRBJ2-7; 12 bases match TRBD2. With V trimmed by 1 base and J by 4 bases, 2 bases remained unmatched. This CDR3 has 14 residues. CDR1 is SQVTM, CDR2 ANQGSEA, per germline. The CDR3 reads CSVEGLAGVYEQYF. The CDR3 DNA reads TGCAGCGTTGAAGGACTAGCGGGAGTATACGAGCAGTACTTC.

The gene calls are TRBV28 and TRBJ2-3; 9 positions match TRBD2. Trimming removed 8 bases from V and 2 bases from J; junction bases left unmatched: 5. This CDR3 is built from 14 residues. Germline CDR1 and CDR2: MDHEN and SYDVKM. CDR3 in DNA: TGTGCCAGCGACGGACTAGCGAACACAGATACGCAGTATTTT. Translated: CASDGLANTDTQYF.

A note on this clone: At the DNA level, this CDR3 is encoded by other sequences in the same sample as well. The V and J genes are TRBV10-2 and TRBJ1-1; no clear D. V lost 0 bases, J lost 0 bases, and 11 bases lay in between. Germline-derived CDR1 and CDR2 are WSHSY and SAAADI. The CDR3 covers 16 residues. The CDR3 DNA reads TGCGCCAGCAGTGAGTCTCCGGGGATCATGAACACTGAAGCTTTCTTT. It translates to CASSESPGIMNTEAFF.

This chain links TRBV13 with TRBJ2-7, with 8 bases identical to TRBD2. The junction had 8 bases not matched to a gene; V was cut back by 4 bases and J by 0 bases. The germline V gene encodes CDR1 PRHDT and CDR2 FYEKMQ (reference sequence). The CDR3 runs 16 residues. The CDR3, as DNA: TGTGCCAGCAGCTCCTTTGGAGCGGGAGTCTCCTACGAGCAGTACTTC. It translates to CASSSFGAGVSYEQYF.

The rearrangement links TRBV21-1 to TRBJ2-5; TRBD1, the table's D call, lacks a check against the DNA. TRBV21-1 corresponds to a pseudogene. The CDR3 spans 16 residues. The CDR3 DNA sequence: TGTGCCAGCAGCAAATCCCCACAGGCGTACCAAGAGACCCAGTACTTC. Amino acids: CASSKSPQAYQETQYF.

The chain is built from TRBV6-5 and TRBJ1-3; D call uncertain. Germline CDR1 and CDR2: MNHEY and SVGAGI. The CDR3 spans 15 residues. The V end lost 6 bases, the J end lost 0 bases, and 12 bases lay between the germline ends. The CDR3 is CASSRTENSGNTIYF. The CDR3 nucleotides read TGTGCCAGCAGCCGTACTGAAAACTCTGGAAACACCATATATTTT.

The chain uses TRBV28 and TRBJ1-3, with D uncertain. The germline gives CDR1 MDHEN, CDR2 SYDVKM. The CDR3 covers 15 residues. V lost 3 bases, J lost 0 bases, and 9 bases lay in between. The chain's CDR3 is CASSFYRDSGNTIYF. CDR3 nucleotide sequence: TGTGCCAGCAGTTTCTATAGGGACTCTGGAAACACCATATATTTT.